The 2 T cell receptor beta chains in this list originate from one sample, sequenced in a study of T cells after yellow fever vaccination. TCRdb reprocessed the 5' RACE reads with MiXCR, giving one entry per CDR3 protein. The data show fewer than 400,000 distinct CDR3 sequences, with approximately 6% seen just once and 15% held by the top ten. Sequenced here: PBMCs, sampled 5 days after the yellow fever booster vaccination. The receptors here all came from a man aged 25-40 years who received the YFV17D yellow fever vaccine.

The sample holds a few counts of this clonotype. The chain has TRBV5-1 and TRBJ1-3, with TRBD1 as a possible D gene (5 bases). Germline V gives CDR1 SGHRS, CDR2 YFSETQ. Trimming took off 1 base at V and 0 bases at J, with 11 bases between the two ends. The CDR3 is 16 amino acids. CDR3 amino acids: CASSLTQGGSGNTIYF. In DNA form, the CDR3 reads TGCGCCAGCAGCTTGACCCAGGGCGGCTCTGGAAACACCATATATTTT.

J is TRBJ2-5 and V is TRBV7-2, with 11 bases fitting TRBD2. The CDR3 spans 21 residues. CDR1 and CDR2 from the germline V gene are SGHTA and FQGNSA. V shed 4 bases and J 3 bases; nucleotides not matched to a gene: 22. CDR3 protein: CASSSFSLTSGNKRGKETQYF. In DNA form, the CDR3 reads TGTGCCAGCAGCTCTTTTTCTTTGACTAGCGGGAATAAAAGGGGGAAAGAGACCCAGTACTTC.